This T cell receptor (beta chain) was profiled in a study of T cells after yellow fever vaccination. Background on the study: Preparing low-cell-number fractions relied on SMART-Seq v4 Ultra Low Input. Broader study findings: Though weaker, the secondary response peaked faster, on day 5 versus 15. Booster sampling recovered most clones from primary vaccination (approximately 96% CD4, roughly 88% CD8).

A remark on this clonotype: A much bigger clone sits one base away, suggesting this may be a read error.

J gave up 7 bases and V 5 bases, and 16 bases lay outside the gene matches. Germline assignment: CDR1 MNHEY and CDR2 SMNVEV (reference sequence). The CDR3 loop spans 17 amino acids. By 5'RACE template switching, TCR cDNA was produced, with a universal primer site and UMIs added in the process. One entry per CDR3 protein results from TCRdb running MiXCR on the 5' RACE reads. The data contain 40,000 to 50,000 distinct CDR3 sequences, 6.8% of them singletons. The clonotype comes from a man aged 25 to 40 who received the YFV17D yellow fever vaccine. The chain carries TRBV27 and TRBJ2-2, with 7 bases lining up with TRBD1. The input for sequencing was CD8+ T cells not binding an NS4B(214-222) dextramer, sorted from PBMCs, taken 45 days after the yellow fever booster vaccination. CDR3: CASSPPGTEMVHGELFF. For the CDR3, the DNA is TGTGCCAGCAGTCCGCCCGGGACAGAGATGGTTCACGGGGAGCTGTTTTTT.